These 3 T cell receptor beta chains originate from one sample sequenced in a study of T cells in Graves' hyperthyroidism and ophthalmopathy. TCR beta CDR3 sequences were amplified from RNA transcripts. During a first-round RT-PCR of the TCR CDR3, the HTBI primer set was used. TCRdb redid the calling of the multiplex PCR reads with MiXCR, one entry per CDR3 protein. Found here are roughly 750,000 distinct CDR3 sequences, around 15% of them singletons; the top ten hold under 10%. Specimen: blood. These receptors came from a young man with Graves' hyperthyroidism.

This chain connects TRBV10-3 to TRBJ1-4; possible D gene TRBD1, 5 bases. The V gene's germline CDR1 is ENHRY and CDR2 SYGVKD. V dropped 6 bases and J dropped 8 bases, with 10 bases sitting between them. CDR3 size: 12 residues. The CDR3 nucleotides are TGTGCCATCAGCCAGGGAGTGGAAAAACTGTTTTTT. Translating gives CAISQGVEKLFF.

A few counts support this clonotype. This rearrangement joins TRBV9 to TRBJ2-2; no definite D call. CDR3 length equals 14 residues. The V and J ends lost 4 bases and 4 bases respectively, with 11 bases between them. Germline CDR1 is SGDLS and CDR2 is YYNGEE. The CDR3 DNA reads TGTGCCAGCAGCCCAACCCAGTCCACCGGGGAGCTGTTTTTT. Its protein product is CASSPTQSTGELFF. Full variable domain (remainder filled in from reference TRBV9 and TRBJ2-2): DSGVTQTPKHLITATGQRVTLRCSPRSGDLSVYWYQQSLDQGLQFLIQYYNGEERAKGNILERFSAQQFPDLHSELNLSSLELGDSALYFCASSPTQSTGELFFGEGSRLTVL.

V is TRBV24-1 and J is TRBJ2-1; weak D call: TRBD1 (5 bases). The CDR3 covers 13 residues. V lost 7 bases and J 7 bases, leaving 13 bases between the germline ends. The germline V gene has CDR1 KGHDR and CDR2 SFDVKD. Here the CDR3 reads CATSLPGLNEQFF. The DNA of the CDR3 is TGTGCCACCAGCTTACCAGGGTTAAATGAGCAGTTCTTC.